The rows below give T cell receptor beta chains drawn from one sample of a study of CD8+ T cells in alopecia areata. The protocol was immunoSEQ multiplex PCR, while the TCRdb copy is restricted to in-frame clones and leaves out a portion. The sample shows a few hundred thousand clones, around three fifths of them seen only once. Sequencing was done on a sample of CD8+ T cells sorted from blood. The receptor source for this set is a human donor in good health. CDR3s include the opening cysteine and the closing phenylalanine or tryptophan. D genes are given only for firm matches. Clone sizes are given selectively: once, few, many, or a class where the clone is expanded.

d_call | j_call | v_call | cdr3_length | clone_size | cdr3_aa | cdr3_nt
TRBD1 | TRBJ1-2 | TRBV29-1 | 12 | once | CSVAGTGNGYTF | TGCAGCGTGGCCGGGACAGGGAACGGCTACACCTTC
NA | TRBJ2-7 | TRBV5-6 | 14 | NA | CASTLGTTSYEQYF | TGTGCCAGCACCCTCGGGACAACCTCCTACGAGCAGTACTTC
NA | TRBJ2-3 | TRBV29-1 | 10 | once | CSVLGDTQYF | TGCAGCGTCCTAGGTGATACGCAGTATTTT
NA | TRBJ1-1 | TRBV5-6 | 12 | few | CASSLSSTEAFF | TGTGCCAGCAGCTTATCCAGCACTGAAGCTTTCTTT
NA | TRBJ1-1 | TRBV5-1 | 12 | NA | CASSSRGTEAFF | TGCGCCAGCAGCTCACGAGGGACTGAAGCTTTCTTT
NA | TRBJ1-1 | TRBV6-1 | 13 | NA | CASSEGWEPEAFF | TGTGCCAGCAGTGAGGGGTGGGAACCTGAAGCTTTCTTT
NA | TRBJ2-3 | TRBV6-5 | 13 | NA | CASSLQLKDTQYF | TGTGCCAGCAGTTTACAACTCAAGGATACGCAGTATTTT
NA | TRBJ1-1 | TRBV5-1 | 12 | NA | CASSPGNTEAFF | TGCGCCAGCAGCCCCGGGAACACTGAAGCTTTCTTT
TRBD2 | TRBJ2-7 | TRBV5-1 | 15 | NA | CASSPSGGVFYEQYF | TGCGCCAGCAGTCCTAGCGGGGGGGTTTTCTACGAGCAGTACTTC
NA | TRBJ2-5 | TRBV29-1 | 13 | NA | CSVDRTVEETQYF | TGCAGCGTTGATCGGACGGTGGAAGAGACCCAGTACTTC
TRBD1 | TRBJ2-7 | TRBV27 | 14 | NA | CASSTGQGAHEQYF | TGTGCCAGCAGTACGGGACAGGGGGCGCACGAGCAGTACTTC
NA | TRBJ2-5 | TRBV6-5 | 15 | NA | CASSLPAGAEETQYF | TGTGCCAGCAGCCTCCCCGCAGGGGCTGAAGAGACCCAGTACTTC
NA | TRBJ2-7 | TRBV4-1 | 16 | NA | CASSQVEDARPVEQYF | TGCGCCAGCAGCCAAGTGGAGGACGCTCGGCCCGTCGAGCAGTACTTC
NA | TRBJ2-1 | TRBV30 | 13 | NA | CAWSVRDYNEQFF | TGTGCCTGGAGTGTACGAGACTACAATGAGCAGTTCTTC
NA | TRBJ1-2 | TRBV28 | 14 | NA | CASSLWRFSYGYTF | TGTGCCAGCAGTTTGTGGAGGTTCTCCTATGGCTACACCTTC
TRBD1 | TRBJ1-1 | TRBV27 | 16 | NA | CASSSGQAVKNTEAFF | TGTGCCAGCAGTTCAGGACAGGCGGTAAAAAACACTGAAGCTTTCTTT
NA | TRBJ1-1 | TRBV4-1 | 14 | NA | CASSQVQGDTEAFF | TGCGCCAGCAGCCAAGTTCAGGGAGACACTGAAGCTTTCTTT
NA | TRBJ2-2 | TRBV2 | 13 | NA | CASSASPTGELFF | TGTGCCAGCAGTGCCAGTCCCACCGGGGAGCTGTTTTTT
TRBD1 | TRBJ1-1 | TRBV2 | 14 | NA | CASRSGQGADEAFF | TGTGCCAGCAGATCGGGACAGGGGGCGGATGAAGCTTTCTTT
NA | TRBJ1-6 | TRBV4-1 | 13 | few | CASSQLPDSPLHF | TGCGCCAGCAGCCAACTTCCCGATTCACCCCTCCACTTT
TRBD1 | TRBJ1-5 | TRBV27 | 15 | NA | CASSPGQGVDQPQHF | TGTGCCAGCAGTCCCGGACAGGGGGTAGACCAGCCCCAGCATTTT
NA | TRBJ2-1 | TRBV7-9 | 14 | NA | CASSPAMSGHEQFF | TGTGCCAGCAGCCCCGCCATGAGCGGCCATGAGCAGTTCTTC
NA | TRBJ2-3 | TRBV5-6 | 16 | NA | CASSLRVEVLTDTQYF | TGTGCCAGCAGCTTGAGGGTCGAGGTTCTTACAGATACGCAGTATTTT
TRBD2 | TRBJ2-2 | TRBV4-1 | 18 | NA | CASSQSLRAGANTGELFF | TGCGCCAGCAGCCAAAGTTTGCGAGCGGGGGCGAACACCGGGGAGCTGTTTTTT
NA | TRBJ2-6 | TRBV9 | 16 | NA | CASSVRQYSGANVLTF | TGTGCCAGCAGCGTAAGGCAGTACTCTGGGGCCAACGTCCTGACTTTC
TRBD2 | TRBJ2-3 | TRBV5-1 | 17 | NA | CASSQPLAGGPKDTQYF | TGCGCCAGCAGCCAACCGCTAGCGGGGGGGCCCAAAGATACGCAGTATTTT
TRBD1 | TRBJ2-7 | TRBV29-1 | 14 | NA | CSVESRQGAGEQYF | TGCAGCGTTGAATCGAGACAGGGGGCAGGCGAGCAGTACTTC
NA | TRBJ1-1 | TRBV10-2 | 12 | NA | CASSGVSTEAFF | TGCGCCAGCAGTGGGGTCAGCACTGAAGCTTTCTTT
TRBD1 | TRBJ2-7 | TRBV5-1 | 13 | NA | CASSLGDRDEQYF | TGCGCCAGCAGCTTGGGGGACAGGGACGAGCAGTACTTC
NA | TRBJ1-1 | TRBV29-1 | 11 | once | CSVRGSTEAFF | TGCAGCGTTCGGGGGTCCACTGAAGCTTTCTTT
NA | TRBJ2-7 | TRBV5-5 | 16 | NA | CASTFLSQGHPYEQYF | TGTGCCAGCACTTTTCTCTCCCAAGGACACCCCTACGAGCAGTACTTC
NA | TRBJ1-6 | TRBV7-9 | 14 | NA | CASSLSGINSPLHF | TGTGCCAGCAGCTTGTCAGGGATTAATTCACCCCTCCACTTT
TRBD1 | TRBJ2-1 | TRBV7-9 | 15 | NA | CASSRIGQGAHEQFF | TGTGCCAGCAGCCGCATCGGACAGGGAGCCCATGAGCAGTTCTTC
NA | TRBJ2-1 | TRBV27 | 15 | NA | CASSLGGTPYNEQFF | TGTGCCAGCAGTTTAGGAGGTACTCCCTACAATGAGCAGTTCTTC
NA | TRBJ2-2 | TRBV6-4 | 15 | few | CASSDRGANTGELFF | TGTGCCAGCAGTGACAGGGGAGCGAACACCGGGGAGCTGTTTTTT
TRBD1 | TRBJ2-1 | TRBV7-9 | 15 | few | CASSFRQGAWDEQFF | TGTGCCAGCAGCTTCAGACAGGGGGCCTGGGATGAGCAGTTCTTC
NA | TRBJ1-2 | TRBV27 | 14 | NA | CASSPSLGTGGYTF | TGTGCCAGCAGTCCCTCATTAGGGACCGGTGGCTACACCTTC
NA | TRBJ2-7 | TRBV11-2 | 14 | NA | CASSPGRGAYEQYF | TGTGCCAGCAGCCCTGGGAGGGGGGCCTACGAGCAGTACTTC
NA | TRBJ1-5 | TRBV27 | 16 | NA | CASSPLGGGSNQPQHF | TGTGCCAGCAGTCCCTTAGGCGGGGGCAGCAATCAGCCCCAGCATTTT
NA | TRBJ2-7 | TRBV7-9 | 13 | NA | CASSPGSFYEQYF | TGTGCCAGCAGCCCGGGGTCTTTCTACGAGCAGTACTTC
NA | TRBJ2-7 | TRBV25-1 | 16 | few | CASSEQRGPVAYEQYF | TGTGCCAGCAGTGAACAGAGGGGACCGGTTGCCTACGAGCAGTACTTC
NA | TRBJ1-1 | TRBV29-1 | 12 | NA | CSVAQGWTEAFF | TGCAGCGTTGCCCAGGGTTGGACTGAAGCTTTCTTT
NA | TRBJ2-1 | TRBV7-9 | 13 | NA | CASSSTRDREVFF | TGTGCCAGCAGCTCCACTAGAGACAGGGAGGTGTTCTTC